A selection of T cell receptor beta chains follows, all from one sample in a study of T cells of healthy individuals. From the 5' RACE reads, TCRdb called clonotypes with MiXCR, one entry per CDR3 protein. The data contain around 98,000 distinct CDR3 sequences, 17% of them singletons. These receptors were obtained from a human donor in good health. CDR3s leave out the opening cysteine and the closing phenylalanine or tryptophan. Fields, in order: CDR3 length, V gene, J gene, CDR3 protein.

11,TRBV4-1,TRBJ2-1,ASSHLEGIEQF
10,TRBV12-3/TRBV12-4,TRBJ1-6,ASSLIGSPLH
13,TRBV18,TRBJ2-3,ASSPPGGATDTQY
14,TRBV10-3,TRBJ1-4,AISEFVGVTNEKLF
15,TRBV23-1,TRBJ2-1,ASSPNLLAGGGNEQF
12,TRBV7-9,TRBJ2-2,ASSGTRGTGELF
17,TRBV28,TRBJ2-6,ASSPQQGKKLSGANVLT
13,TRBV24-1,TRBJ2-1,ATSDLRLAGNEQF
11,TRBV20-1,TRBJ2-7,SPSSRDRYEQY
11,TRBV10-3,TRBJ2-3,AISDGAVDTQY
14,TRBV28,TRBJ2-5,ASSLGASGGWETQY